This is a list of T cell receptor beta chains from one sample in a study of T cell repertoires in cytomegalovirus infection. MiXCR, run by TCRdb on the reads, gives a single entry per CDR3 protein. The repertoire holds about 130,000 distinct CDR3 sequences, with less than 9.5% as singletons. Source material: PBMCs. The receptor set was obtained from a human donor in good health (CMV status not recorded). Some clones in this sample may be carry-over from other donors' samples. Both conserved end residues are part of each CDR3. Each record gives: J gene, D gene, clone size, V gene, CDR3 DNA, CDR3 protein. D genes are given only for firm matches. Size tells how often a clone was seen (once, few, many) or the class of an expanded clone, and some rows leave it out.

>TRBJ1-1|.|.|TRBV12-3/TRBV12-4
TGTGCCAGCAGTTTCCCATTTGGCTTT
CASSFPFGF
>TRBJ2-7|.|.|TRBV29-1
TGCAGCGCCCAGACAAGTAGCTCCTACGAGCAGTACTTC
CSAQTSSSYEQYF
>TRBJ2-1|TRBD1|few|TRBV20-1
TGCAGTGTTCGACAGGGTTCCTACAATGAGCAGTTCTTC
CSVRQGSYNEQFF
>TRBJ1-2|.|.|TRBV20-1
TGCAGTGCTAAAAGCAGCGGCTACACCTTC
CSAKSSGYTF
>TRBJ2-3|.|many|TRBV5-6
TGTGCCAGCAGCTTTAGTCTGGGATGGGATACGCAGTATTTT
CASSFSLGWDTQYF
>TRBJ2-3|.|many|TRBV28
TGTGCCAGCAGTTTTCGTGGGTCCACCGACTATTTT
CASSFRGSTDYF
>TRBJ2-5|TRBD2|many|TRBV7-2
TGTGCCAGCAGCCTTAGCGGGGGTCCGGTTGAGACCCAGTACTTC
CASSLSGGPVETQYF
>TRBJ1-1|.|many|TRBV25-1
TGTGCCAGCAGTGAAATTGCGGGGGTACACACTGAAGCTTTCTTT
CASSEIAGVHTEAFF
>TRBJ2-3|TRBD2|few|TRBV29-1
TGCAGCGTTCAAGCGGGGGGGCTTGATACGCAGTATTTT
CSVQAGGLDTQYF
>TRBJ2-4|TRBD2|many|TRBV2
TGTGCCAGCAGGCGGGGGACCCTAGCCAAAAACATTCAGTACTTC
CASRRGTLAKNIQYF
>TRBJ1-3|TRBD1|many|TRBV7-2
TGTGCCAGCAGCTTAGAGACAGGGAGAGTCGCTGGAAACACCATATATTTT
CASSLETGRVAGNTIYF
>TRBJ1-1|.|many|TRBV28
TGTGCCAGCAGTCCCGCGGGATATGGCACTGAAGCTTTCTTT
CASSPAGYGTEAFF
>TRBJ2-1|.|many|TRBV28
TGTGCCAGCAGCCCAAGCCCCGGGGGGCGAAATGAGCAGTTCTTC
CASSPSPGGRNEQFF
>TRBJ2-5|TRBD2|.|TRBV9
TGTGCCAGCAGCGTAGCTCCCCAGGCTATGGGGGGGCAAGAGACCCAGTACTTC
CASSVAPQAMGGQETQYF
>TRBJ1-1|.|many|TRBV29-1
TGCAGCGTCCAGGAGCGACCCGGGCTGGCGGCTTTCTTT
CSVQERPGLAAFF
>TRBJ1-5|.|many|TRBV7-2
TGTGCCAGCAGTCTTTCCCCTCGGGACCAGGCGCAGCCCCAGCATTTT
CASSLSPRDQAQPQHF
>TRBJ1-1|.|many|TRBV7-9
TGTGCCAGCAGTGATAACAGGATCACTGAAGCTTTCTTT
CASSDNRITEAFF
>TRBJ1-2|.|.|TRBV28
TGTGCCAGCAGTAATTGGTCGGGCTACACCTTC
CASSNWSGYTF
>TRBJ2-5|TRBD2|many|TRBV7-2
TGTGCCAGCAGGCCGACTAGCGGGGGAAATCAAGAGACCCAGTACTTC
CASRPTSGGNQETQYF
>TRBJ1-6|.|many|TRBV7-2
TGTGCCAGCAGCTTAAACTGGGACCGGGGCAATTCACCCCTCCACTTT
CASSLNWDRGNSPLHF
>TRBJ1-2|.|many|TRBV28
TGTGCCAGCAGTTTGGCACAATTCTATGGCTACACCTTC
CASSLAQFYGYTF
>TRBJ1-1|.|.|TRBV5-1
TGCGCCAGCAGCTTGGAGGGGGTGATGAACACTGAAGCTTTCTTT
CASSLEGVMNTEAFF
>TRBJ2-2|.|many|TRBV2
TGTGCCAGCAGTGAACAGGGGAACACCGGGGAGCTGTTTTTT
CASSEQGNTGELFF
>TRBJ1-5|TRBD1|.|TRBV20-1
TGCAGTGCTAGAGATCCGAGCAGGCAGGGGGTGAATCAGCCCCAGCATTTT
CSARDPSRQGVNQPQHF
>TRBJ1-2|.|few|TRBV6-5
TGTGCCAGCAGTTACTCGACAGGAGTCACTAACTATGGCTACACCTTC
CASSYSTGVTNYGYTF
>TRBJ2-3|.|.|TRBV24-1
TGTGCCACCAGTGGAGGTGGGAACACGCAGTATTTT
CATSGGGNTQYF
>TRBJ2-1|.|many|TRBV14
TGTGCCAGCAGCCAAGTCCGGGGCGGCCATGAGCAGTTCTTC
CASSQVRGGHEQFF
>TRBJ1-1|TRBD1|many|TRBV19
TGTGCCAGTAGTATCTCCGGGACAGGGGTAAACACTGAAGCTTTCTTT
CASSISGTGVNTEAFF
>TRBJ2-3|TRBD2|many|TRBV7-9
TGCGCCAGCAGCTTTAGCGGGAGCACAGATACGCAGTATTTT
CASSFSGSTDTQYF
>TRBJ2-6|.|many|TRBV28
TGTGCCAGCAGTTTGTCGACAGGAGAGTCTGGGGCCAACGTCCTGACTTTC
CASSLSTGESGANVLTF
>TRBJ1-6|.|.|TRBV20-1
TGCAGTGCTAGCCTCACAAGGGCACTTTCACCCCTCCACTTT
CSASLTRALSPLHF
>TRBJ1-6|TRBD1|many|TRBV11-3
TGTGCCAGTCGGGACAGGGGGCACAATAATTCACCCCTCCACTTT
CASRDRGHNNSPLHF
>TRBJ2-5|TRBD2|few|TRBV20-1
TGCAGTGCTCAGAGGGCGGGGGGCCAAGAGACCCAGTACTTC
CSAQRAGGQETQYF
>TRBJ1-1|.|many|TRBV28
TGTGCCAGCAGTTTATATTTAGTGACTGAAGCTTTCTTT
CASSLYLVTEAFF
>TRBJ2-7|TRBD1|many|TRBV29-1
TGCAGCGTTACGCCTACCGGGACAGGCGGCACAGTGCAGTACTTC
CSVTPTGTGGTVQYF
>TRBJ2-6|.|many|TRBV20-1
TGCAGTGCTAGAGAGGGGAGCTCTGGGGCCAACGTCCTGACTTTC
CSAREGSSGANVLTF
>TRBJ1-3|.|many|TRBV4-1
TGCGCCAGCAGCCAAGGGGCAGCTGGAAACACCATATATTTT
CASSQGAAGNTIYF
>TRBJ2-1|TRBD1|.|TRBV19
TGTGCCAGTAGTATGGACTTTCAGACAGGGAAAACCTACAATGAGCAGTTCTTC
CASSMDFQTGKTYNEQFF
>TRBJ1-2|.|many|TRBV7-9
TGTGCCAGCAGCAACAAGGGGAACTATGGCTACACCTTC
CASSNKGNYGYTF
>TRBJ2-1|TRBD2|many|TRBV6-1
TGTGCCAGCAAGGCCCAAGCGGGAGGGTACGGTGAGCAGTTCTTC
CASKAQAGGYGEQFF
>TRBJ1-1|.|many|TRBV18
TGTGCCAGCTCACCACATCGCGGGGACACTGAAGCTTTCTTT
CASSPHRGDTEAFF
>TRBJ1-2|TRBD1|.|TRBV20-1
TGCAGTGCTAGAGAGGGACAGGGAGGTTGGGGCTACACCTTC
CSAREGQGGWGYTF
>TRBJ2-5|.|few|TRBV3-1
TGTGCCAGCAGCCAACTGGGACCGGAGACCCAGTACTTC
CASSQLGPETQYF
>TRBJ2-5|.|many|TRBV5-4
TGTGCCAGTTATCACGGGGACACCCAAGAGACCCAGTACTTC
CASYHGDTQETQYF
>TRBJ2-3|TRBD2|once|TRBV3-1
TGTGCCAGCAGCCAAAGCGGGGGAGCCTACTCCACAGATACGCAGTATTTT
CASSQSGGAYSTDTQYF
>TRBJ1-1|TRBD1|many|TRBV7-2
TGTGCCAGCAGCCCGACAGGGAAAAACACTGAAGCTTTCTTT
CASSPTGKNTEAFF
>TRBJ2-3|.|many|TRBV9
TGTGCCAGCAGCGTAGGTGGGAGCACAGATACGCAGTATTTT
CASSVGGSTDTQYF
>TRBJ1-4|.|many|TRBV2
TGTGCCAGCAGTGCCCAGACGGGGCCAAATGAAAAACTGTTTTTT
CASSAQTGPNEKLFF
>TRBJ2-7|.|many|TRBV18
TGTGCCAGCTCACAGCCTGGGCAGCCGTACTCCTACGAGCAGTACTTC
CASSQPGQPYSYEQYF
>TRBJ1-1|TRBD1|.|TRBV20-1
TGCAGTGCTAGACAGGGGGCATCCACTGAAGCTTTCTTT
CSARQGASTEAFF